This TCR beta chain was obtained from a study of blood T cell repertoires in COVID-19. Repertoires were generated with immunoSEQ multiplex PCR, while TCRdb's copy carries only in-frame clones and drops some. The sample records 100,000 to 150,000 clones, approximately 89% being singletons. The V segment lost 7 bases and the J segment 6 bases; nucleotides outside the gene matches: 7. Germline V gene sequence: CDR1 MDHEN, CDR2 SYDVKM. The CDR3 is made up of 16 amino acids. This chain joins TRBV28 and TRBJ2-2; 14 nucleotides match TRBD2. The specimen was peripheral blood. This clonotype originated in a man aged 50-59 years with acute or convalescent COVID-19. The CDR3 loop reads CASTPWGLAGAGELFF. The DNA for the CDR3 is TGTGCCAGCACCCCCTGGGGACTAGCGGGAGCCGGGGAGCTGTTTTTT.